This T cell receptor beta chain was captured by sequencing in a study of cytomegalovirus exposure and HLA in healthy donors. Study results and caveats: According to a later analysis, TCR clusters from the first cohort tended to co-occur in the 120 or so validation repertoires. Cytomegalovirus association was assigned to more than 150 TCR beta chains.

This CDR3 is built from 15 residues. Trimming cost V 3 bases and J 0 bases; bases outside gene matches: 3. Germline V gene sequence: CDR1 LNHNV, CDR2 YYDKDF (reference sequence). The data were produced by immunoSEQ multiplex PCR, yet TCRdb's version contains in-frame clones alone and is incomplete. This repertoire shows roughly 330,000 clones, about 85% found once; its top ten account for roughly 1.2%. A note on this clone: Its antigen is undetermined.

Sequenced input: PBMCs. The rearrangement uses TRBV15 and TRBJ1-1; 8 bases line up with TRBD1. This TCR came from a woman under 40 in good health and CMV-seropositive. The CDR3: CATSRDRALNTEAFF. In nucleotides, the CDR3 is TGTGCCACCAGCAGGGACAGGGCTTTGAACACTGAAGCTTTCTTT.